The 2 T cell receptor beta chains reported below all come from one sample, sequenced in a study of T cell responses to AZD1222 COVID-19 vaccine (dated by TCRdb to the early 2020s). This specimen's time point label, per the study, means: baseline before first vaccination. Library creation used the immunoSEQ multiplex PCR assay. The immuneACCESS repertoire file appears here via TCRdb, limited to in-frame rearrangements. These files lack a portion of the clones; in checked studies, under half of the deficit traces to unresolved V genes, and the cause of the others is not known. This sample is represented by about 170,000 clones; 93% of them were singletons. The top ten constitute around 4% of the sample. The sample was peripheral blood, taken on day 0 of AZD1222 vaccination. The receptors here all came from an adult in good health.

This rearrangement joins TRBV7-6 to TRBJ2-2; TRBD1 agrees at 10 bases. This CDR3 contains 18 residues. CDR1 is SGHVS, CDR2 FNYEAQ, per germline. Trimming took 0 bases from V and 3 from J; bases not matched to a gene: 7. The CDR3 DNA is TGTGCCAGCAGCTTAGCGTCGGGACAGGGGAGGTACACCGGGGAGCTGTTTTTT. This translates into CASSLASGQGRYTGELFF.

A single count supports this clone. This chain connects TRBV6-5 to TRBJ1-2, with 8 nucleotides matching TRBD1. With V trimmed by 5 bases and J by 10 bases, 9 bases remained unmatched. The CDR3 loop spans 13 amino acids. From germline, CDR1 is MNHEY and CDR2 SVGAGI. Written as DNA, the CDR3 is TGTGCCAGCAGTACGACAGGGGATGTCGTCTACACCTTC. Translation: CASSTTGDVVYTF.